This is a list of T cell receptor beta chains from one sample in a study of blood T cell repertoires in COVID-19. Profiled with immunoSEQ multiplex PCR; TCRdb holds only in-frame clones, not every one. Of more than 200,000 clones in the sample, 88% were seen once. Sequenced material: peripheral blood. These receptors all come from a woman in her 40s who had recovered from COVID-19. CDR3s include the opening cysteine and the closing phenylalanine or tryptophan. A D gene is named only where the DNA matches it firmly. Expanded clones are given a class, and other clones once, few, many or no size at all.

j_call v_call clone_size d_call cdr3_aa cdr3_nt
TRBJ1-1 TRBV6-4 . . CASSDSTGGNTEAFF TGTGCCAGCAGTGACTCGACGGGGGGGAACACTGAAGCTTTCTTT
TRBJ1-4 TRBV19 . TRBD1 CASSSQTGGNGKLFF TGTGCCAGTAGCAGCCAGACAGGGGGCAATGGAAAACTGTTTTTT
TRBJ2-3 TRBV7-9 . . CASSSGRQGNTDTQYF TGTGCCAGCAGCTCCGGTAGGCAGGGGAACACAGATACGCAGTATTTT
TRBJ2-7 TRBV14 . TRBD2 CASSQVASGSYEQYF TGTGCCAGCAGCCAAGTTGCTAGCGGGAGCTACGAGCAGTACTTC
TRBJ1-2 TRBV4-1 . TRBD1 CASSQAGGAGYGYTF TGCGCCAGCAGCCAAGCAGGGGGCGCTGGGTATGGCTACACCTTC
TRBJ1-2 TRBV27 . . CASSLSPRAGSYGYTF TGTGCCAGCAGTTTATCCCCGAGGGCAGGTAGCTATGGCTACACCTTC
TRBJ1-5 TRBV27 . TRBD1 CASSLDRGFNQPQHF TGTGCCAGCAGTTTGGACAGGGGATTCAATCAGCCCCAGCATTTT
TRBJ2-1 TRBV11-1 . . CASSLQGYNEQFF TGTGCCAGCAGCTTGCAGGGGTACAATGAGCAGTTCTTC
TRBJ1-5 TRBV7-2 . . CASSLEAGPHQPQHF TGTGCCAGCAGCTTAGAGGCAGGGCCGCATCAGCCCCAGCATTTT
TRBJ1-3 TRBV5-1 . . CASSGSGASSGNTIYF TGCGCCAGCAGCGGCTCAGGGGCCAGCTCTGGAAACACCATATATTTT
TRBJ2-1 TRBV7-2 . TRBD2 CASSGRDYTNNEQFF TGTGCCAGCAGCGGCCGGGACTACACAAACAATGAGCAGTTCTTC
TRBJ1-2 TRBV18 . . CASSRGQLSYGYTF TGTGCCAGCTCACGAGGACAGCTCTCCTATGGCTACACCTTC
TRBJ1-2 TRBV7-3 . TRBD1 CASSTSTGGPYGYTF TGTGCCAGCAGCACGTCGACAGGGGGCCCCTATGGCTACACCTTC
TRBJ1-1 TRBV29-1 . TRBD1 CSVEGTGSRMMNTEAFF TGCAGCGTTGAAGGGACAGGGAGTAGGATGATGAACACTGAAGCTTTCTTT
TRBJ1-2 TRBV5-6 . . CASSLDRSYGYTF TGTGCCAGCAGCTTGGATAGAAGCTATGGCTACACCTTC
TRBJ2-3 TRBV6-5 . . CASGSYPHSTDTQYF TGTGCCAGCGGGAGTTACCCCCATAGCACAGATACGCAGTATTTT
TRBJ2-1 TRBV7-9 . TRBD2 CASAGGKSYEQFF TGTGCCAGCGCGGGAGGCAAGTCCTATGAGCAGTTCTTC
TRBJ2-7 TRBV23-1 . TRBD2 CASSQHGLAGTYEQYF TGCGCCAGCAGTCAACACGGACTAGCGGGGACCTACGAGCAGTACTTC
TRBJ1-6 TRBV3-1/TRBV3-2 . . CASSQDGGTGVGAGIRVVHF .
TRBJ2-7 TRBV7-2 . TRBD2 CASSPGTSVSYEQYF TGTGCCAGCAGCCCCGGGACTAGCGTTTCCTACGAGCAGTACTTC
TRBJ2-2 TRBV5-1 . TRBD2 CASSLTSGHTGELFF TGCGCCAGCAGCTTGACTAGCGGGCACACCGGGGAGCTGTTTTTT
TRBJ2-2 TRBV6-5 few TRBD1 CASSRDRGPGELFF TGTGCCAGCAGCCGGGACAGGGGCCCCGGGGAGCTGTTTTTT
TRBJ2-7 TRBV27 few . CASSPHGESYEQYF TGTGCCAGCAGTCCCCATGGGGAGTCCTACGAGCAGTACTTC
TRBJ2-2 TRBV5-4 . . CASSFRGGGTGELFF TGTGCCAGCAGCTTCAGAGGGGGTGGTACCGGGGAGCTGTTTTTT
TRBJ1-5 TRBV19 . . CASRPRGGAGNQPQHF TGTGCCAGTAGACCTCGGGGGGGGGCAGGCAATCAGCCCCAGCATTTT
TRBJ2-7 TRBV4-3 few TRBD2 CASSQFGTSGRYEQYF TGCGCCAGCAGCCAATTTGGGACTAGCGGTCGCTACGAGCAGTACTTC
TRBJ2-2 TRBV9 many TRBD2 CASSPRTSSGGELFF TGTGCCAGCAGCCCCCGGACTAGTTCGGGCGGGGAGCTGTTTTTT
TRBJ2-5 TRBV19 . TRBD2 CATRVSGGFQETQYF TGTGCCACCAGAGTGAGCGGGGGGTTCCAAGAGACCCAGTACTTC
TRBJ2-7 TRBV6-5 . TRBD2 CASSYGGSQESEQYF TGTGCCAGCAGTTACGGCGGGAGCCAAGAAAGCGAGCAGTACTTC
TRBJ2-5 TRBV7-9 . TRBD2 CASSLLAGGETQYF TGTGCCAGCAGCTTACTAGCGGGTGGAGAGACCCAGTACTTC
TRBJ2-7 TRBV11-2 . . CASSRTGTSVSYEQYF TGTGCCAGCAGCCGTACCGGGACATCCGTCTCCTACGAGCAGTACTTC
TRBJ2-1 TRBV4-1 once . CASSAADSVTYNEQFF TGCGCCAGCAGCGCAGCGGACTCTGTTACCTACAATGAGCAGTTCTTC